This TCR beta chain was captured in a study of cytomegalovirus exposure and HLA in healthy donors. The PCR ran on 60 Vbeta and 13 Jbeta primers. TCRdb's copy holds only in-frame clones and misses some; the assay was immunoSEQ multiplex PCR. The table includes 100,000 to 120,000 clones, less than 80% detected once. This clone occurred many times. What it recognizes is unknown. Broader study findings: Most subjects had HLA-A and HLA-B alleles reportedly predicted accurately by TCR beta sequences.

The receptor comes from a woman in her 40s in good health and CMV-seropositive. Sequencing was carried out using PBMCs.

This CDR3 is CASSETDGTVGGYTF. The DNA for the CDR3 is TGTGCCAGCAGTGAGACGGACGGGACAGTAGGCGGCTACACCTTC. This chain joins TRBV2 and TRBJ1-2; TRBD1 aligns across 7 bases. Trimming cost V 3 bases and J 8 bases; bases outside gene matches: 12. Per the germline V gene, CDR1 is SNHLY and CDR2 is FYNNEI. The CDR3 has 15 residues.